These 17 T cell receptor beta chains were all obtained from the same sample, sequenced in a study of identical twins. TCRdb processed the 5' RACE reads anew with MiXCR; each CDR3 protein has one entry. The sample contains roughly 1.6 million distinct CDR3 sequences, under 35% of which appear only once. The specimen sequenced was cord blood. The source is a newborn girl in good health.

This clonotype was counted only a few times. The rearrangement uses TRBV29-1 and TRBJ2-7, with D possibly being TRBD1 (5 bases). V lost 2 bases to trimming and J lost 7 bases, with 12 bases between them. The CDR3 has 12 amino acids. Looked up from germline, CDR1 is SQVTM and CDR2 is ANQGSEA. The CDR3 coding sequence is TGCAGCGTTGAAACCCCCTCAGGGGAGCAGTACTTC. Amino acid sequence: CSVETPSGEQYF.

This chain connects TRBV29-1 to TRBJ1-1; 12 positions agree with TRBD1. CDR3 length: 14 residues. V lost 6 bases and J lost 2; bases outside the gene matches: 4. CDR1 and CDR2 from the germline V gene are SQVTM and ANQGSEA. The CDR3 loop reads CSVGQGAENTEAFF. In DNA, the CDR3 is TGCAGCGTGGGACAGGGGGCGGAAAACACTGAAGCTTTCTTT.

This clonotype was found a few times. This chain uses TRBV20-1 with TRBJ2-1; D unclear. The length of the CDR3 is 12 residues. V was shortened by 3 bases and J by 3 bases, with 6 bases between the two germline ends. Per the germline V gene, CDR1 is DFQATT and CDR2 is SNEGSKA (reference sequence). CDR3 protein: CSARYYYNEQFF. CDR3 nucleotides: TGCAGTGCTAGGTACTACTACAATGAGCAGTTCTTC.

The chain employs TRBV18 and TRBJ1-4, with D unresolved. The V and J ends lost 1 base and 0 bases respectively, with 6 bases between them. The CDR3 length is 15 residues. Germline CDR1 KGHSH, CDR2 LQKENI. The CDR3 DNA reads TGTGCCAGCTCACCACGGACTTCAACTAATGAAAAACTGTTTTTT. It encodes CASSPRTSTNEKLFF.

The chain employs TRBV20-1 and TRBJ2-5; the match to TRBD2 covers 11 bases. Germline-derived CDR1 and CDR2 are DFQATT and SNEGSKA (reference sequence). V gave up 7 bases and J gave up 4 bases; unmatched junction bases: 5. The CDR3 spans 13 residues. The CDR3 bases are TGCAGTGTCCTGACTAGCGGGATAGAGACCCAGTACTTC. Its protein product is CSVLTSGIETQYF.

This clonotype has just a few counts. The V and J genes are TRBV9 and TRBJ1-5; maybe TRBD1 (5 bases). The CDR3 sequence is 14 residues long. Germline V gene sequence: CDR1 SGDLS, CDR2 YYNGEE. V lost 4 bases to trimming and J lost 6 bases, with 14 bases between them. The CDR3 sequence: CASSPSGGRQPQHF. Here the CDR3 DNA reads TGTGCCAGCAGCCCCTCCGGGGGACGTCAGCCCCAGCATTTT.

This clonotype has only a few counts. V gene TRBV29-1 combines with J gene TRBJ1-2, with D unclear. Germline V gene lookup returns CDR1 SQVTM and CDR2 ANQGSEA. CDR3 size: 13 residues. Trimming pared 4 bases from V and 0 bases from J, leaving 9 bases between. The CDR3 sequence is CSVVQLANYGYTF. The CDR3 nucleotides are TGCAGCGTTGTCCAGTTAGCTAACTATGGCTACACCTTC. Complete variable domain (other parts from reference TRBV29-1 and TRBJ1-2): SAVISQKPSRDICQRGTSLTIQCQVDSQVTMMFWYRQQPGQSLTLIATANQGSEATYESGFVIDKFPISRPNLTFSTLTVSNMSPEDSSIYLCSVVQLANYGYTFGSGTRLTVV.

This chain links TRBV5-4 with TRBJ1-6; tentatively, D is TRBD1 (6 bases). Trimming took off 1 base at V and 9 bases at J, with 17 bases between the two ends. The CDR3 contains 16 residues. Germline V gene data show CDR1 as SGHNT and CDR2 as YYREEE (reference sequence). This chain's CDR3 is CASSLFTQQGGSPLHF. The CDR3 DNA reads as TGTGCCAGCAGCTTGTTTACCCAACAGGGAGGTTCACCCCTCCACTTT.

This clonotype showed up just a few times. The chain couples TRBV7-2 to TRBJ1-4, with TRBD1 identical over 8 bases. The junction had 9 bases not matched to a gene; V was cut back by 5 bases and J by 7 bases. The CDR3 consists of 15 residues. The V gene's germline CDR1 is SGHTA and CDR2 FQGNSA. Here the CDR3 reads CASSLQTGEGEKLFF. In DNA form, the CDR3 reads TGTGCCAGCAGCCTTCAGACAGGGGAGGGTGAAAAACTGTTTTTT.

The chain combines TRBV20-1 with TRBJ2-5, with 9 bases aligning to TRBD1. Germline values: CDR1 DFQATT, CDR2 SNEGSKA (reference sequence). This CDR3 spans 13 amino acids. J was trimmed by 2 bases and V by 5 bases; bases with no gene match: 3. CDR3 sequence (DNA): TGCAGTGCTGGGACAGGGCATCAAGAGACCCAGTACTTC. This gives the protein CSAGTGHQETQYF.

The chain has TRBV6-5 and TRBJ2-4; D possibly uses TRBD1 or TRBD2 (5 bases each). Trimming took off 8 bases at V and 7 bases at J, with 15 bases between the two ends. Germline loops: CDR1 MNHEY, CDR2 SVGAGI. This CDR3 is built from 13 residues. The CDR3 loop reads CASGTGGGNIQYF. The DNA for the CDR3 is TGTGCCAGCGGTACTGGGGGTGGGAACATTCAGTACTTC.

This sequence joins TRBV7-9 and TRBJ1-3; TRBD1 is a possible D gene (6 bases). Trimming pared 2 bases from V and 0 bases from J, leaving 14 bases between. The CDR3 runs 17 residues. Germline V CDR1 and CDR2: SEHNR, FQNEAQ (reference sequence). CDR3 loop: CASSLWQGIASGNTIYF. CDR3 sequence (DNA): TGTGCCAGCAGCTTATGGCAGGGGATTGCCTCTGGAAACACCATATATTTT. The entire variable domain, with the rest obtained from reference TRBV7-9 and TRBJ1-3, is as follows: DTGVSQNPRHKITKRGQNVTFRCDPISEHNRLYWYRQTLGQGPEFLTYFQNEAQLEKSRLLSDRFSAERPKGSFSTLEIQRTEQGDSAMYLCASSLWQGIASGNTIYFGEGSWLTVV.

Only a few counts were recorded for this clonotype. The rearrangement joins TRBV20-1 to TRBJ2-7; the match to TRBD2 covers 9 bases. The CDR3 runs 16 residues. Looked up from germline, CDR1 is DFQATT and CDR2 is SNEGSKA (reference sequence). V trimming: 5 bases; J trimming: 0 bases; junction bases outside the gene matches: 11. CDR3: CSAPAPGLASSYEQYF. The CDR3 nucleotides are TGCAGTGCTCCCGCGCCTGGACTAGCGAGCTCCTACGAGCAGTACTTC.

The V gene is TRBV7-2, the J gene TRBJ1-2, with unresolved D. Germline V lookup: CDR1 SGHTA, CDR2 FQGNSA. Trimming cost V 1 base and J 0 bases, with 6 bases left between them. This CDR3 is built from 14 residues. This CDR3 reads CASSLGHANYGYTF. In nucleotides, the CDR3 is TGTGCCAGCAGCTTAGGCCACGCTAACTATGGCTACACCTTC.

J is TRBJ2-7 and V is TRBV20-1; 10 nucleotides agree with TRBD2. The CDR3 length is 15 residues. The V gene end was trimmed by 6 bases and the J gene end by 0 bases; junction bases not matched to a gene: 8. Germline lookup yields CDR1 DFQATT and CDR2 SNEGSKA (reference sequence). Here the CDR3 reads CSASPGLASSYEQYF. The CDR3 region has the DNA TGCAGTGCCTCACCGGGACTAGCGAGCTCCTACGAGCAGTACTTC.

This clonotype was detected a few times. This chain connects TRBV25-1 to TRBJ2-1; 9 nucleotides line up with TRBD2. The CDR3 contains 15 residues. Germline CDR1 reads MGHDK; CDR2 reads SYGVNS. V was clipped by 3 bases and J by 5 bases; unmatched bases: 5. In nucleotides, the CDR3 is TGTGCCAGCAGTGATAGCGGGGGCCCCAACAATGAGCAGTTCTTC. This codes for CASSDSGGPNNEQFF.

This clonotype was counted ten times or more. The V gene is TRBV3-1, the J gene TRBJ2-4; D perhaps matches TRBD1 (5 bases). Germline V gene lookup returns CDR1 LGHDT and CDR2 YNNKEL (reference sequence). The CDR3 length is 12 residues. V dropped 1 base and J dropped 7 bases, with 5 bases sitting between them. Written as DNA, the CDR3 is TGTGCCAGCAGCCAAGCAGGGAACATTCAGTACTTC. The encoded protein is CASSQAGNIQYF.